This T cell receptor beta chain originates from a study of shared clonotypes between healthy human individuals. Study-wide results and caveats: A small donor pool kept down the genetic and exposure-history diversity that was represented. Around 5% of naive CD4 clonotypes were common to a few donors.

Sequencing was at deep level. An approximately 200 ng quantity of DNA, roughly 29,000 T cell genomes, went into the sorted-subset replicate PCRs. TCRdb keeps only in-frame clones here, not all; method: immunoSEQ multiplex PCR. The sample comprises a few hundred thousand clones, 73% of which are singletons, and less than 11% rests with the top ten. Regarding this clone: Its antigen remains unknown. At one of its ends the junction is not consistent with the germline gene, which may arise from a read error.

The CDR3 loop spans 14 amino acids. Germline CDR1 and CDR2: MNHEY and SMNVEV (reference sequence). V and J are TRBV27 and TRBJ2-3; no reliable D call. The sequencing input was memory CD4+ T cells sorted from blood. The subset was: CD45RA-negative fraction. The receptor comes from a man younger than 40 in good health. CDR3 sequence (DNA): TGTACCAGCAGCACAGACACTCGGGTGGATACGCAGTATTTT. As protein: CTSSTDTRVDTQYF.